This record looks at one T cell receptor (beta chain) sequence and its context. As yet, its antigen is unknown. Sequencing used immunoSEQ multiplex PCR; TCRdb keeps in-frame clones, though not all of them. This table holds about 28,000 clones, more than 80% found once. This specimen comes from a study of T cells after posttransplantation cyclophosphamide. V was pared by 0 bases and J by 2 bases, with 5 bases between. The CDR3 extends over 14 amino acids. The V gene's germline CDR1 is SGHNT and CDR2 YYREEE (reference sequence). Study-wide points: Skin or GI-infiltrating T cells shared few TRB sequences with blood.

This TCR derives from a man aged 45-65 years. The sample was PBMCs. The chain employs TRBV5-4 and TRBJ2-2; D unclear. CDR3 in DNA: TGTGCCAGCAGCTTGGGGCTTAACACCGGGGAGCTGTTTTTT. Translation gives CASSLGLNTGELFF.